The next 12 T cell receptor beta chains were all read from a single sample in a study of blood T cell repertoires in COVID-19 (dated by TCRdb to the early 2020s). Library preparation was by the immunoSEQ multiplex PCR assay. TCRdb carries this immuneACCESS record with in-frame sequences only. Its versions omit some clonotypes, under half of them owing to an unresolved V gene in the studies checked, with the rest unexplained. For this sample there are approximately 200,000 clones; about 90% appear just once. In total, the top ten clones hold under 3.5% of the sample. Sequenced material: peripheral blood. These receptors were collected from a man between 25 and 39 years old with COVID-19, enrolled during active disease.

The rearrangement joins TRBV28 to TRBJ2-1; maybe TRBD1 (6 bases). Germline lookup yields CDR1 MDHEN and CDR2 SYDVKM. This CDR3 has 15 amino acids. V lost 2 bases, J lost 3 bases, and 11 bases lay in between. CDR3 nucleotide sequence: TGTGCCAGCAGTTTACAGCAGGGGTTCTACAATGAGCAGTTCTTC. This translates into CASSLQQGFYNEQFF.

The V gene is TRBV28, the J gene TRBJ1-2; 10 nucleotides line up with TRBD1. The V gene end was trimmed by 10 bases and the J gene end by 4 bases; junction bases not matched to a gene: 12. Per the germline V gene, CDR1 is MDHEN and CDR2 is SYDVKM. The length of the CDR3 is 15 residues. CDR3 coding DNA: TGTGCCACCCACATAATGGGGACAGGGGTCTATGGCTACACCTTC. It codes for CATHIMGTGVYGYTF.

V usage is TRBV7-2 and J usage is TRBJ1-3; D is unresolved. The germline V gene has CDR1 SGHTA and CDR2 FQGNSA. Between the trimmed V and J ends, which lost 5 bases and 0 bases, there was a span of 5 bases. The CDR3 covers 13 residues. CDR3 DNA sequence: TGTGCCAGCAGCCTCAGCTCTGGAAACACCATATATTTT. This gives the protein CASSLSSGNTIYF.

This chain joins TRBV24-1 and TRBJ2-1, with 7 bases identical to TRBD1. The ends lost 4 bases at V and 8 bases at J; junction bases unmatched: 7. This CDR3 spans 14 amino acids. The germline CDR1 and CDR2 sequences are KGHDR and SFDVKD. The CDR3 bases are TGTGCCACCAGTGACCCCGGGACAGCCCATGAGCAGTTCTTC. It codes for CATSDPGTAHEQFF.

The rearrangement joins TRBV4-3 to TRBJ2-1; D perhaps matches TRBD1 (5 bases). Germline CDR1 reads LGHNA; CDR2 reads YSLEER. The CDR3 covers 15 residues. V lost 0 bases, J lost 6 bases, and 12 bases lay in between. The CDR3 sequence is CASSQDEGARNEQFF. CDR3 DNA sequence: TGCGCCAGCAGCCAAGATGAAGGGGCACGCAATGAGCAGTTCTTC.

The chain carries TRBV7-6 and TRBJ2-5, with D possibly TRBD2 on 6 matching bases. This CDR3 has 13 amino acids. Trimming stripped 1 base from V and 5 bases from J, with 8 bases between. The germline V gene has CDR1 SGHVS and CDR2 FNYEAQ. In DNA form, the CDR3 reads TGTGCCAGCAGCTTAGAGGGGAGGGAGACCCAGTACTTC. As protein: CASSLEGRETQYF.

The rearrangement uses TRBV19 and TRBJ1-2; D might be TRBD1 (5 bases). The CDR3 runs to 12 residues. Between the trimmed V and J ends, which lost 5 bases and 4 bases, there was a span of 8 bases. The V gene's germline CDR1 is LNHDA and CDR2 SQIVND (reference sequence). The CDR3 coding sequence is TGTGCCAGTAGTTTAAGGGGCTATGGCTACACCTTC. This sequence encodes CASSLRGYGYTF.

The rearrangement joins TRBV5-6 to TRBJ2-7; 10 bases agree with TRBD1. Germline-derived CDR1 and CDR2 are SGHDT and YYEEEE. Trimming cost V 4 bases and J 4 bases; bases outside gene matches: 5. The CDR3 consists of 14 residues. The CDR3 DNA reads TGTGCCAGCAGCCTCGGGACAGGGGCTTACGAGCAGTACTTC. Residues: CASSLGTGAYEQYF.

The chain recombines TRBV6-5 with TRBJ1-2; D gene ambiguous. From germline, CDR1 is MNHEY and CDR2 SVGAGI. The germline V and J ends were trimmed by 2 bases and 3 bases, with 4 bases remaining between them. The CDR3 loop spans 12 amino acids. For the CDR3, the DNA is TGTGCCAGCAGTTACCGGGACTATGGCTACACCTTC. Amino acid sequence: CASSYRDYGYTF.

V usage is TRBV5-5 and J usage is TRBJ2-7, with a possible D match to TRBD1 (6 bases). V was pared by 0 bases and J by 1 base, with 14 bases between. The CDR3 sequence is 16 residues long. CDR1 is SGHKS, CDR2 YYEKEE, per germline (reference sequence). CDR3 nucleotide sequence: TGTGCCAGCAGCTTGGCTCGGCAGGGGTGGTCCTACGAGCAGTACTTC. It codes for CASSLARQGWSYEQYF.

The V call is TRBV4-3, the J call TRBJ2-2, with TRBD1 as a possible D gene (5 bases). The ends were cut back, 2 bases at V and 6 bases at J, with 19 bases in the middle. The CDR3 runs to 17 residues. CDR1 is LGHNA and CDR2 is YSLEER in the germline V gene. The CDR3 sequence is CASSQTRRTPGPGELFF. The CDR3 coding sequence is TGCGCCAGCAGCCAAACTCGGCGGACCCCAGGGCCCGGGGAGCTGTTTTTT.

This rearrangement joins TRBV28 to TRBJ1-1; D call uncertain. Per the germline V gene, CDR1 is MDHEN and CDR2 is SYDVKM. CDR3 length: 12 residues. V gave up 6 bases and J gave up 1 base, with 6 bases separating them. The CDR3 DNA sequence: TGTGCCAGCAGCCCAAAGAACACTGAAGCTTTCTTT. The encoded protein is CASSPKNTEAFF.